This TCR beta chain originates from a study of blood T cell repertoires in COVID-19. As for the study in general: PBMCs, B-cell-depleted T cells, or T cells were the source of the cDNA or gDNA that made up the material.

Everyone who took part was about 18 to 90 years old, and they came from about two dozen US areas. Which cohort a participant joined came from the clinical history participants gave. Resolution of symptoms, clearance, or two negative PCRs was present in recovered Cohort 3 donors. With respect to this clone: A junction boundary mismatches the germline segment, possibly from a read error.

The CDR3 spans 15 residues. The germline CDR1 and CDR2 sequences are SSHAT and FNYEAQ (reference sequence). Repertoires were generated with immunoSEQ multiplex PCR, while TCRdb's copy carries only in-frame clones and drops some. In the table there are 230,000 or so clones, roughly 84% of which are singletons. Material for sequencing was PBMCs or T cells enriched from blood (not recorded which). This receptor was taken from a man aged 50 or older who had recovered from COVID-19. This sequence joins TRBV7-7 and TRBJ2-5; a weak D match, TRBD1 (6 bases). CDR3 sequence: CASSLALQGRETQYF. The CDR3 coding sequence is TGTGCTAGCAGCTTAGCCCTACAGGGTAGGGAGACCCAGTACTTC.